These 30 T cell receptor beta chains share one sample of origin, sequenced in a study of T cells in Graves' hyperthyroidism and ophthalmopathy. TCR beta CDR3 sequences were amplified from RNA transcripts. A set of HTBI primers served as the primers for a first-round RT-PCR of the TCR CDR3. TCRdb analysed the multiplex PCR reads with MiXCR anew, one entry per CDR3 protein. This sample yields roughly 500,000 distinct CDR3 sequences, of which roughly 46% are seen a single time; around 17% belongs to the top ten. Material: peripheral blood or thyroid tissue (not recorded which). The source is an adult woman with Graves' disease, either hyperthyroidism or ophthalmopathy (not recorded which).

This clonotype was observed a single time. Because it lacks the conserved phenylalanine or tryptophan at the end, this CDR3 is likely a read error. The CDR3 nucleotides read TGTGCCAGCAGACGATGGACAGGGATCTATGGATACACCTCC. This gives the protein CASRRWTGIYGYTS. V is TRBV2 and J is TRBJ1-2; 8 bases are a match to TRBD1. This CDR3 comprises 14 residues. Germline V gives CDR1 SNHLY, CDR2 FYNNEI.

With respect to this clonotype: This CDR3 fails to terminate in the conserved phenylalanine or tryptophan, so it likely reflects a read error. It is unclear where the CDR3 begins or ends on the DNA, so no DNA is shown, and the CDR3 is as TCRdb lists it. The J gene is TRBJ2-6, the V gene TRBV12-3 or TRBV12-4. The CDR3 has 10 amino acids, counting both end residues. The CDR3 reads CASSPRWGTS.

The chain employs TRBV20-1 and TRBJ2-7, with D possibly matching TRBD1 (5 bases). Trimming removed 5 bases at V and 4 bases at J, with 21 bases between. This CDR3 comprises 15 residues. Looked up from germline, CDR1 is DFQATT and CDR2 is SNEGSKA (reference sequence). The CDR3 DNA reads TGCAGTGCTCAGGGCCCGGCACTCAAATTTTACGAGCAGTACTTC. Translation: CSAQGPALKFYEQYF.

J is TRBJ2-7 and V is TRBV2; 11 bases line up with TRBD1. With V trimmed by 7 bases and J by 6 bases, 5 bases remained unmatched. The CDR3 covers 13 residues. Germline CDR1 reads SNHLY; CDR2 reads FYNNEI. DNA for the CDR3: TGTGCCAGCATTCCCGGGACAGGGGGCGAGCAGTACTTC. It encodes CASIPGTGGEQYF.

This clonotype appeared a single time. The junction departs from germline at one end; a sequencing error may be responsible. This chain links TRBV7-2 with TRBJ2-2, with D maybe TRBD2 (7 bases). Germline assignment: CDR1 SGHTA and CDR2 FQGNSA. The CDR3 length is 15 residues. The CDR3 DNA reads as TGTGCCAGCAGTGCCCTTCGGGGGGACACCGGAGAGCTGTTTTTT. Its translation is CASSALRGDTGELFF.

The chain employs TRBV7-2 and TRBJ1-5; possibly TRBD1 for D (6 bases). CDR1 and CDR2 from the germline V gene are SGHTA and FQGNSA. This CDR3 is built from 15 residues. The V gene lost 1 base and the J gene lost 11 bases, with 18 bases spanning the gap. In nucleotides, the CDR3 is TGTGCCAGCAGCTTAGGGCGGGGGGGCCAAGAGACCCAGCATTTT. It translates to CASSLGRGGQETQHF.

This CDR3 reads CASSDARTSNEQYF. The CDR3 region has the DNA TGTGCCAGCAGTGACGCCAGAACAAGCAACGAGCAGTACTTC. The chain joins TRBV6-4 to TRBJ2-7; D is uncertain. CDR1 and CDR2 from the germline V gene are MRHNA and SNTAGT. This CDR3 is built from 14 residues. Trimming removed 2 bases at V and 5 bases at J, with 13 bases between.

Ten or more counts support this clonotype. J is TRBJ2-5 and V is TRBV11-2; D gene unclear. The CDR3 is 15 amino acids. CDR1 is SGHAT and CDR2 is FQNNGV in the germline V gene. Trimming removed 0 bases at V and 0 bases at J, with 8 bases between. The CDR3, as DNA: TGTGCCAGCAGCTTAGAATCCCTGTACCAAGAGACCCAGTACTTC. Translation: CASSLESLYQETQYF.

This clonotype was counted many times. The J gene is TRBJ2-2, the V gene TRBV2; possibly TRBD1 or TRBD2 for D (5 bases each). Germline CDR1 reads SNHLY; CDR2 reads FYNNEI. Trimming cost V 6 bases and J 1 base, with 9 bases left between them. The CDR3 length is 14 residues. CDR3 nucleotide sequence: TGTGCCAGCAGACGGGACGGGAACACCGGGGAGCTGTTTTTT. It yields the protein CASRRDGNTGELFF.

This clonotype was counted many times. A read error may account for a junction end that differs from germline. The V gene is TRBV4-1, the J gene TRBJ1-5; D is unclear. This CDR3 spans 12 amino acids. The germline CDR1 and CDR2 sequences are MGHRA and YSYEKL. The CDR3 protein is CASSQEEGPQHF. The CDR3 DNA reads TGTGCCAGCAGCCAAGAGGAGGGCCCCCAGCATTTT.

There are many counts of this clonotype. This chain connects TRBV24-1 to TRBJ2-2; possible D gene TRBD2, 6 bases. CDR1 is KGHDR, CDR2 SFDVKD, per germline. There are 16 residues in the CDR3. Trimming cost V 3 bases and J 0 bases, with 10 bases left between them. The CDR3 DNA follows: TGTGCCACCAGTGATGGGGACTCCGCGAACACCGGGGAGCTGTTTTTT. Translation: CATSDGDSANTGELFF.

This clonotype was picked up a small number of times. V gene TRBV20-1 combines with J gene TRBJ1-2, with a weak D call TRBD1 (5 bases). V lost 8 bases and J lost 5, with 18 bases in between. Per the germline V gene, CDR1 is DFQATT and CDR2 is SNEGSKA (reference sequence). This CDR3 has 13 residues. CDR3 DNA sequence: TGCAGTCCGGGGGGTATAAGCCCTTATGGCTACACCTTC. It codes for CSPGGISPYGYTF.

This clonotype was detected once. The chain carries TRBV2 and TRBJ2-7; D is possibly TRBD1 (8 bases). The germline V and J ends were trimmed by 7 bases and 5 bases, with 24 bases remaining between them. The CDR3 sequence is 16 residues long. Germline V gene sequence: CDR1 SNHLY, CDR2 FYNNEI. CDR3 sequence: CASTKYPGQAGDEQYF. The CDR3 DNA reads as TGTGCCAGCACCAAATACCCGGGACAGGCGGGAGACGAGCAGTACTTC. The variable domain in full, with the rest retrieved from reference TRBV2 and TRBJ2-7, is EPEVTQTPSHQVTQMGQEVILRCVPISNHLYFYWYRQILGQKVEFLVSFYNNEISEKSEIFDDQFSVERPDGSNFTLKIRSTKLEDSAMYFCASTKYPGQAGDEQYFGPGTRLTVT.

This rearrangement joins TRBV5-1 to TRBJ1-1; 9 bases are a match to TRBD1. V was pared by 4 bases and J by 0 bases, with 10 bases of the junction left unmatched. Per germline, CDR1 SGHRS and CDR2 YFSETQ. The CDR3 extends over 17 amino acids. For the CDR3, the DNA is TGCGCCAGCAGCCCTCGGGGGACAGGGACCATGAACACTGAAGCTTTCTTT. As protein: CASSPRGTGTMNTEAFF.

This chain connects TRBV10-2 to TRBJ2-7; 7 bases line up with TRBD2. Germline lookup yields CDR1 WSHSY and CDR2 SAAADI. After removal of 1 base from V and 7 bases from J, the junction contained 7 bases not matched to a gene. The CDR3 sequence is 14 residues long. CDR3 region: CASSEWRESGEQYF. In nucleotides, the CDR3 is TGCGCCAGCAGTGAGTGGCGGGAGTCGGGTGAGCAGTACTTC.

The genes are TRBV19 and TRBJ2-7; 9 bases match TRBD1. Per the germline V gene, CDR1 is LNHDA and CDR2 is SQIVND (reference sequence). V shed 1 base and J 3 bases; nucleotides not matched to a gene: 4. The CDR3 extends over 15 amino acids. This CDR3 reads CASSIGGTGYYEQYF. CDR3 coding DNA: TGTGCCAGTAGTATAGGAGGGACAGGGTACTACGAGCAGTACTTC.

The rearrangement links TRBV20-1 to TRBJ1-2; 7 nucleotides match TRBD1. This CDR3 is 13 amino acids long. The germline V gene has CDR1 DFQATT and CDR2 SNEGSKA (reference sequence). J lost 5 bases, V lost 6 bases, and 9 bases had no gene match. The DNA of the CDR3 is TGCAGTGCAACTAAACAGGGGCGGTATGGCTACACCTTC. Amino acid sequence: CSATKQGRYGYTF.

The rearrangement links TRBV10-3 to TRBJ2-1; D not certain. The CDR3 spans 15 residues. The ends were cut back, 3 bases at V and 5 bases at J, with 14 bases in the middle. The V gene's germline CDR1 is ENHRY and CDR2 SYGVKD. The CDR3 spells CAISEGLIDNNEQFF. As DNA, the CDR3 is TGTGCCATCAGTGAAGGCCTGATCGACAACAATGAGCAGTTCTTC.

This clonotype was picked up a small number of times. This chain joins TRBV2 and TRBJ2-3; 9 bases are shared with TRBD2. CDR1 and CDR2 from the germline V gene are SNHLY and FYNNEI. V trimming: 8 bases; J trimming: 1 base; junction bases outside the gene matches: 4. The CDR3 is 14 residues long. The CDR3 protein is CASASGIGTDTQYF. For the CDR3, the DNA is TGTGCCAGCGCTAGCGGGATTGGCACAGATACGCAGTATTTT.

As DNA, the CDR3 is TGTGCCAGCTCCCCGGACCAGGCAGAGACCCAGTACTTC. Its translation: CASSPDQAETQYF. This chain connects TRBV18 to TRBJ2-5; no clear D. The V and J ends lost 6 bases and 4 bases respectively, with 12 bases between them. Germline CDR1 KGHSH, CDR2 LQKENI. The CDR3 spans 13 residues.

This clonotype was seen many times. The rearrangement joins TRBV28 to TRBJ1-2; D uncertain. Trimming left V 10 bases short and J 1 base short, with 4 bases between. Germline lookup yields CDR1 MDHEN and CDR2 SYDVKM. The CDR3 length is 10 residues. CDR3 in amino acids: CATDNYGYTF. In DNA form, the CDR3 reads TGTGCCACGGATAACTATGGCTACACCTTC.

The chain uses TRBV20-1 and TRBJ1-2, with D maybe TRBD1 (5 bases). CDR3 length: 13 residues. The germline V gene encodes CDR1 DFQATT and CDR2 SNEGSKA (reference sequence). The DNA of the CDR3 is TGCAGCTGCCCCCGGGGGGATGACTATGGCTACACCTTC. It translates to CSCPRGDDYGYTF.

The V and J genes are TRBV15 and TRBJ2-6; D possibly corresponds to TRBD1 (6 bases). The CDR3 is 14 amino acids. The V gene's germline CDR1 is LNHNV and CDR2 YYDKDF (reference sequence). V was shortened by 9 bases and J by 4 bases, with 13 bases between the two germline ends. CDR3 nucleotides: TGTGCCACTAAACCCGGGACAGGGGCCAACGTCCTGACTTTC. It encodes CATKPGTGANVLTF.

This clonotype was counted a few times. Since a much larger clone is just one base distant, this may be a read error. As DNA, the CDR3 is TGTGCCAGCAGCCCAGCGGGGGGCCGACGGCCCCAGCATTTT. Residues: CASSPAGGRRPQHF. The chain is built from TRBV14 and TRBJ1-5, with a tentative D call TRBD1 (6 bases). The CDR3 consists of 14 residues. Germline loops: CDR1 SGHDN, CDR2 FVKESK. The V end was cut by 4 bases, the J end by 9 bases, with 16 bases between.

This clonotype was recorded at least ten times. V usage is TRBV7-9 and J usage is TRBJ1-1; D is unresolved. The CDR3 consists of 13 residues. Germline V CDR1 and CDR2: SEHNR, FQNEAQ (reference sequence). V was pared by 4 bases and J by 8 bases, with 14 bases between. The CDR3 reads CASSSRGGGEAFF. In nucleotides, the CDR3 is TGTGCCAGCAGCTCTAGAGGAGGTGGGGAAGCTTTCTTT.

The chain recombines TRBV2 with TRBJ2-5; TRBD1 aligns across 7 bases. The CDR3 contains 14 residues. Trimming at V came to 3 bases and at J to 6 bases, leaving 7 bases not matched to a gene. Germline V gene data show CDR1 as SNHLY and CDR2 as FYNNEI. For the CDR3, the DNA is TGTGCCAGCAGTGACCGGGACAGCGCAAAGACCCAGTACTTC. Translated, it gives CASSDRDSAKTQYF. Based on the CDR3 plus reference TRBV2 and TRBJ2-5, the full variable domain is EPEVTQTPSHQVTQMGQEVILRCVPISNHLYFYWYRQILGQKVEFLVSFYNNEISEKSEIFDDQFSVERPDGSNFTLKIRSTKLEDSAMYFCASSDRDSAKTQYFGPGTRLLVL.

Here the CDR3 reads CAIRGGLVTETQYF. CDR3 DNA: TGTGCCATCAGGGGGGGACTGGTGACAGAGACCCAGTACTTC. This chain links TRBV10-3 with TRBJ2-5; D is perhaps TRBD2 (6 bases). Germline CDR1 reads ENHRY; CDR2 reads SYGVKD. The CDR3 loop spans 14 amino acids. V shed 6 bases and J shed 4 bases, with 15 bases lying between them.

There are many counts of this clonotype. The chain recombines TRBV6-5 with TRBJ1-4; D not certain. The CDR3 sequence is 16 residues long. V was shortened by 4 bases and J by 6 bases, with 18 bases between the two germline ends. Germline V gene lookup returns CDR1 MNHEY and CDR2 SVGAGI. The CDR3 loop reads CASSSASDLNDEKLFF. For the CDR3, the DNA is TGTGCCAGCAGTTCCGCCTCGGACCTAAATGATGAAAAACTGTTTTTT.

The chain is built from TRBV2 and TRBJ1-3; a possible D gene is TRBD1 (5 bases). The V gene's germline CDR1 is SNHLY and CDR2 FYNNEI. The CDR3 runs to 14 residues. V shed 6 bases and J shed 6 bases, with 15 bases lying between them. DNA of the CDR3: TGTGCCAGCAGGGCAGGGACCTGGGTAAACACCATATATTTT. Translation: CASRAGTWVNTIYF.

The chain links TRBV7-9 to TRBJ1-5, with D perhaps TRBD1 (6 bases). The CDR3 spans 15 residues. Germline-derived CDR1 and CDR2 are SEHNR and FQNEAQ (reference sequence). Trimming left V 0 bases short and J 11 bases short, with 17 bases between. CDR3 in DNA: TGTGCCAGCAGCTTAGCGGAGGGCAGGGGAGAGACCCAGCATTTT. As protein: CASSLAEGRGETQHF.